The rows below give T cell receptor beta chains drawn from one sample of a study of CXCR3-negative and CXCR3-positive naive CD8 T cells. TCRdb re-called the 5' RACE reads and catalogs CDR3 proteins one per entry, DNA excluded. This sample's clone table lists some 100,000 distinct CDR3 sequences. Sample: naive CXCR3+ CD8+ T cells from blood. The origin of the receptors is a human donor in good health. Some clones in this sample may be carry-over from other donors' samples. Both conserved end residues are part of each CDR3.

J gene | V gene | CDR3 protein
TRBJ2-7 | TRBV12-3/TRBV12-4 | CASSYSLGGAYEQYF
TRBJ1-3 | TRBV29-1 | CSVESGTGNTIYF
TRBJ1-4 | TRBV19 | CASSTWDRNNEKLFF
TRBJ2-1 | TRBV6-2/TRBV6-3 | CASRSAGGPYNEQFF
TRBJ2-7 | TRBV5-6 | CASSSDSERFYEQYF
TRBJ2-7 | TRBV15 | CATSRNLQLTSDEQYF
TRBJ2-1 | TRBV7-3 | CASSPKGVGIGNEQFF
TRBJ2-1 | TRBV12-3/TRBV12-4 | CASSSKGDNEQFF
TRBJ2-1 | TRBV5-1 | CASSSGGSSYNEQFF
TRBJ2-7 | TRBV7-3 | CASSLDAPYEQYF
TRBJ2-5 | TRBV20-1 | CSATGLAGIQETQYF
TRBJ1-5 | TRBV20-1 | CSATSSLKGSNQPQHF
TRBJ1-2 | TRBV29-1 | CSAPLLGDNYGYTF
TRBJ1-2 | TRBV4-3 | CASSQEGQSQANYGYTF
TRBJ1-1 | TRBV4-3 | CASSQEPVMNTEAFF
TRBJ2-3 | TRBV28 | CASSASGGEDTQYF
TRBJ1-1 | TRBV28 | CASTLPNTEAFF
TRBJ2-1 | TRBV29-1 | CSVDEPEFAHNEQFF
TRBJ1-2 | TRBV13 | CASSLLVEDGYTF
TRBJ1-3 | TRBV4-3 | CASSQGLQYSGNTIYF
TRBJ1-1 | TRBV4-1 | CASSQEGVLNTEAFF
TRBJ2-1 | TRBV29-1 | CSVEGTVASVSPYEQFF
TRBJ2-5 | TRBV7-6 | CASSEPGTQETQYF
TRBJ2-5 | TRBV12-3/TRBV12-4 | CASSPLADYRQETQYF
TRBJ1-5 | TRBV15 | CATSRETVIYQPQHF
TRBJ2-7 | TRBV5-1 | CASSGGTYEQYF
TRBJ2-7 | TRBV4-2 | CASSQAGQGAGYEQYF